This entry is about one T cell receptor (beta chain). The time point: pretreatment peripheral blood. Sample numbers ranged from 1 to 8 per patient, encompassing pretreatment and on-treatment collections. This entry belongs to a study of PD-L1 blockade in urothelial cancer. About the study: Every 3 weeks, patients received intravenous atezolizumab 1,200 mg, beginning 2014. Prior exposure to chemotherapy in patients amounted to 0 to 3 regimens received.

The germline V gene has CDR1 MNHEY and CDR2 SVGAGI. V was cut by 6 bases and J by 4 bases, with 10 bases left in between. This CDR3 comprises 12 residues. The table came from immunoSEQ multiplex PCR; TCRdb's copy has only in-frame clones and leaves some out. The sample carries about 95,000 clones, roughly 91% recorded once. The TCR comes from a man between 60 and 75 years old with urothelial cancer. The chain couples TRBV6-5 to TRBJ2-7, with D perhaps matching TRBD2 (5 bases). Sequenced here: PBMCs, sampled around atezolizumab (anti-PD-L1) treatment. In DNA form, the CDR3 reads TGTGCCAGCAGCCCCCGAGGGTACGAGCAGTACTTC. Amino acid sequence: CASSPRGYEQYF.